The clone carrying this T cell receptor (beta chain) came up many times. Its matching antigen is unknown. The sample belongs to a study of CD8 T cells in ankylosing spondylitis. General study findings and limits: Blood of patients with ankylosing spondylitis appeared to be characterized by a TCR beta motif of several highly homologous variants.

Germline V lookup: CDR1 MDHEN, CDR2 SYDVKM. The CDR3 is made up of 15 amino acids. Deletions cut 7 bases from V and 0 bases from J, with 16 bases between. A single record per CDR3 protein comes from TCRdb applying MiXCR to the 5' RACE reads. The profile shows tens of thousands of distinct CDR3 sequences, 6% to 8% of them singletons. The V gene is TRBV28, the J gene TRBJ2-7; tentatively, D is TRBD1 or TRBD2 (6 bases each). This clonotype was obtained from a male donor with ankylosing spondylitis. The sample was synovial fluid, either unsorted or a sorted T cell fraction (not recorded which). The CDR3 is CASTSWGDNSYEQYF. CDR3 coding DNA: TGTGCCAGCACCTCATGGGGGGACAACTCCTACGAGCAGTACTTC.